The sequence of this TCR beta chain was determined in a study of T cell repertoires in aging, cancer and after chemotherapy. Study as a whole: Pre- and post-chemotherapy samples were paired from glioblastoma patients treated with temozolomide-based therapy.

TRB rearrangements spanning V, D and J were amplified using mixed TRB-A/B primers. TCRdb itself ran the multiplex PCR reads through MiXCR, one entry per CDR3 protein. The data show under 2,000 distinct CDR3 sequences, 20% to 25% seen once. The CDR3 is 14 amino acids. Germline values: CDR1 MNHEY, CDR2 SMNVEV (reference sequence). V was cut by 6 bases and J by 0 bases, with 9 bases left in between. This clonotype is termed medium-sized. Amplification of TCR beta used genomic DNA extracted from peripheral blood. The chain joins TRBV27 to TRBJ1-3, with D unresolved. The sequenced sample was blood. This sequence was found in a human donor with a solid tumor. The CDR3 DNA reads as TGTGCCAGCAGGAAAGAATCCTCTGGAAACACCATATATTTT. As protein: CASRKESSGNTIYF.